This T cell receptor (beta chain) was documented in a study of blood T cell repertoires in COVID-19 (dated by TCRdb to the early 2020s). Study-level background: Collaborator samples came from the United States, Italy and Spain and covered acute and convalescent phases of COVID-19. A de-identified subject ID, COVID-19 status, age in years and sex were almost always included in the sample metadata. The material from the prospective study consisted of cDNA or gDNA derived from T cells, B-cell-depleted T cells, or PBMCs. The repertoires were released in a freely available public database intended as a resource for research on the immune response to SARS-CoV-2. Deeply sampled blood TCRbeta repertoires from subjects exposed to, actively infected with, or recovered from COVID-19 were included in the dataset. The samples were drawn from two sources: the first 160 participants of the ongoing ImmuneRACE study, and 950 to 1,500 subjects contributed by 6 global collaborators. HLA class I and class II types, where available, came from metadata supplied by the sample provider rather than from assay-based typing.

One collaborating source in Seattle enrolled patients during active infection and followed them longitudinally through the course of disease. The collaborating institutions used their own protocols to collect whole blood in K2EDTA tubes. Collaborator samples were shipped for TCRbeta analysis as frozen whole blood, isolated PBMCs, or DNA extracted from either sample type. What the research found in general, with its limitations: The quantity of clinical and demographic metadata differed by source and by participant and was supplied without curation.

TCRbeta CDR3 regions were amplified from genomic DNA by means of the immunoSEQ Assay, a bias-controlled multiplex PCR. On the authors' methods: The number of nucleated cells in each sample was estimated by amplification of reference gene primers within the assay. Sequence reads were collapsed and filtered to measure the absolute abundance of every unique TCRbeta CDR3 rearrangement. For each sample, productive Simpson clonality was calculated as the square root of Simpson's diversity index over productive rearrangements. What TCRdb holds here is the immuneACCESS table cut down to in-frame rearrangements. Part of the clones is not present; checked against another copy, under half of the missing clones reflect an unresolved V gene, and the others are unexplained. V and J calls and clone size come straight from that table; D and trimming were deduced from the DNA. Recorded for this sample are fewer than 200,000 clones; 92% of them occurred a single time. The top ten clonotypes cover approximately 4.8% of the sample.

The CDR3 contains 15 residues, cysteine and phenylalanine counted. The CDR3 DNA has 45 bases and is translated from base 1. V is cut by 3 bases and J by 6 bases, and the space between the germline ends is 15 bases. The germline V gene encodes CDR1 SSHAT and CDR2 FNYEAQ (reference sequence). A note on this clone: Its antigen specificity is not known. Base qualities are not recorded, but no much larger clone differs from it by a single base.

The V and J genes are TRBV7-7 and TRBJ2-1; no confident D gene assignment can be made. This receptor was identified in a man between 25 and 39 years old with COVID-19, enrolled during active disease. The specimen was peripheral blood. The nucleotides read TGTGCCAGCAGCTTGAGTTCCGAAAGGAGCAATGAGCAGTTCTTC. Its protein reads: CASSLSSERSNEQFF.